This is a list of T cell receptor beta chains from one sample in a study of T cells in Graves' hyperthyroidism and ophthalmopathy. TCRdb analysed the multiplex PCR reads with MiXCR anew, one entry per CDR3 protein. The sample holds about 52,000 distinct CDR3 sequences, about half seen once. Sequencing was done on a sample of blood. All receptors derive from a woman aged 45-60 years with Graves' ophthalmopathy. Both conserved end residues are trimmed from each CDR3. The D gene is left open where the match is weak.

D gene,CDR3 length,V gene,J gene,CDR3 protein
NA,12,TRBV29-1,TRBJ1-1,SVEDEGGGTEAF
NA,12,TRBV13,TRBJ2-2,ASSSRDYTGELF
NA,13,TRBV7-3,TRBJ2-1,ASSPERSSYSEQI
TRBD2,13,TRBV7-2,TRBJ2-3,ASSLTSGVGDTQY
NA,10,TRBV19,TRBJ1-5,ASTEERGPQH
TRBD1,13,TRBV20-1,TRBJ1-4,SAQPQGVTSEKLF
NA,11,TRBV7-4,TRBJ1-2,ASSSSGTLGYT
NA,13,TRBV4-1,TRBJ1-4,ASSQEWTGGEKLF
TRBD1,12,TRBV5-1,TRBJ2-7,ASSSLQGSYEQY
NA,10,TRBV24-1,TRBJ2-3,ATSGSRDTQY
TRBD1,17,TRBV9,TRBJ2-3,ASSLEAPRQGGSTDTQY